Detailed here is one TCR beta chain. The assay was immunoSEQ multiplex PCR, and TCRdb's table has in-frame clones only and misses some. The sample holds 22,000 or so clones, around three quarters seen once. The data originate from a study of graft-versus-host responses after intestinal transplantation. Study background: The recipients all started with anti-thymocyte globulin induction and then took tacrolimus and steroids for 2 to 3 years.

Trimming removed 5 bases at V and 1 base at J, with 8 bases between. The germline V gene encodes CDR1 MNHEY and CDR2 SVGAGI. The CDR3 length is 13 residues. Graft samples were processed, releasing intraepithelial and lamina propria lymphocytes. This sample comprised ileum tissue, obtained 12 days after intestinal transplant. The chain links TRBV6-5 to TRBJ1-2; D possibly corresponds to TRBD1 (5 bases). The clonotype comes from a human patient who received an intestinal transplant, so some T cells may come from the graft donor. CDR3 protein: CASSKQVNYGYTF. CDR3 DNA sequence: TGTGCCAGCAGTAAACAGGTTAACTATGGCTACACCTTC.